This TCR beta chain was recorded in a study of CD8+CD57+ T cells in acquired aplastic anemia. According to the study, genomic DNA was the template for TCR beta VDJ and CDR3 profiling. TCRdb ran MiXCR on the reads and lists one entry per CDR3 protein. Of about 160,000 distinct CDR3 sequences listed, roughly 47% were seen once; the top ten hold over 0.95%. Germline values: CDR1 SGHDT, CDR2 YYEEEE. The CDR3 sequence is 12 residues long. Study conclusions and caveats: No significant difference in CD8+ Simpson's diversity was found between patients and controls.

As to this clonotype: Its antigen is currently unknown. This may stem from a read error, because a much larger clone lies one nucleotide away.

The TCR originated in a human donor in good health. V usage is TRBV5-6 and J usage is TRBJ1-1; a weak D match, TRBD1 (6 bases). Sequences were obtained from sorted CD4+, CD8+, or CD8+CD57+ T cells (not recorded which) from PBMCs. The CDR3 region has the DNA TGTGCCAGCAGCTACCGGACAGATGAAACTTTCTTT. It codes for CASSYRTDETFF.